This T cell receptor (beta chain) is drawn from a study of T cell responses to AZD1222 COVID-19 vaccine (dated by TCRdb to the early 2020s). Describing the broader study: AZD1222 recipients whose second dose came at about 4 weeks and those whose second dose came at about 12 weeks were combined into one group, since spike-specific TCR depth and breadth did not differ between the two schedules. A total of 233 trial participants underwent TCR sequencing, of whom more than 200 had received two doses of AZD1222 and around 26 had received two doses of the MenACWY control vaccine. Trial participants were enrolled into age subgroups of 18-55, 56-69 and 70-plus years, which contained about 150, 28 and 57 TCR-sequenced participants, respectively. Results the study describes overall, beyond this receptor: Vaccine-associated CD4 TCRs spanned the whole spike protein, with dominant responses in regions 160-218 and 743-854. Because no day 14 peak-response samples were available, the repertoires could be characterized only after the peak T cell response. Participants were mostly white British, with more females than males. The authors suggested clonal diversity may have been underestimated. Conclusions about previously exposed vaccinees are limited, since just a handful of AZD1222 recipients were seropositive for SARS-CoV-2 at baseline. Reportedly, close to half of the unique spike-specific TCRs recognized epitopes lying outside the regions that are mutated in the B.1.351 and B.1.1.7 variants. Spike-specific TCR breadth and depth rose significantly after two AZD1222 doses compared with day 0 and with MenACWY recipients. In the small 56-69-year group, the increase in depth fell short of significance, most likely because of low power.

The CDR3 regions of human TCRbeta chains were analyzed by immunosequencing. The authors' pipeline ran thus. Repertoire TCRs were checked for matches against a reference library of SARS-CoV-2-specific TCRs that had been generated using the MIRA antigen-specificity platform. Breadth was defined as the fraction of unique TCRs that were SARS-CoV-2-associated, and depth was defined as the fraction of total T cells that were SARS-CoV-2-associated. Using the MIRA data, each spike-specific TCR was mapped to the spike region that the TCR reacts to and placed in a CD4 or CD8 class. Log10-transformed breadth and depth values were compared by one-way ANOVA with Sidak's multiple comparisons tests. TCRdb took over this immuneACCESS table, retaining in-frame rearrangements with V and J assigned. Such tables are incomplete; in checked studies, under half of the missing clones stem from an unresolved V gene, and the remainder is unexplained. The V and J calls and clone size are taken from that table; D and trimming were inferred from the DNA. The sample table records 140,000 or so clones; roughly nine tenths of these occur just once. 1.6% of the sample goes to the ten largest clones.

The CDR3 runs 15 amino acids, cysteine and phenylalanine included. Solely the CDR3 DNA is kept, with 45 bases framed from the first base. The germline V gene provides CDR1 SGHDT and CDR2 YYEEEE. Relative to germline, V is missing 3 bases and J is missing 10 bases, with 6 bases of the junction outside any gene match. Regarding this clone: No cognate antigen has been identified for it. Per-nucleotide qualities are absent, and no much larger clonotype sits a single base away.

Taken with the paper, the label for time point translates to: baseline before first vaccination. Vaccinee samples were obtained from the UK trials COV001 and COV002, which included a single-blind randomized controlled phase 2/3 trial of AZD1222 (ChAdOx1 nCoV-19) in healthy adults. For TCRbeta chain sequencing, PBMC samples were collected from trial participants at day 0 and at day 28 after the second dose. The sample here was peripheral blood, taken on day 0 of AZD1222 vaccination. The TCR sequence derives from an adult in good health. The V and J segments used are TRBV5-6 and TRBJ1-6; TRBD1 lines up with 11 middle nucleotides. The base sequence is TGTGCCAGCAGCTGGACAGGGGGCGCGGGGTCACCCCTCCACTTT. It codes for CASSWTGGAGSPLHF.